One and the same sample provided the 32 T cell receptor beta chains below, sequenced in a study of blood T cell repertoires in COVID-19. Only in-frame clones appear in the TCRdb table, and some are missing; sequencing was by immunoSEQ multiplex PCR. The table has around 130,000 clones, around 89% seen once. Sequenced material: peripheral blood. Source of these receptors: a man aged 65 to 79 with active COVID-19.

This chain uses TRBV3-1 (or the pseudogene TRBV3-2) with TRBJ1-1; 8 nucleotides match TRBD1. This CDR3 is 17 amino acids long. Trimming at V came to 3 bases and at J to 1 base, leaving 10 bases not matched to a gene. Germline V gene lookup returns CDR1 LGHDT and CDR2 YNNKEL (reference sequence). CDR3 DNA sequence: TGTGCCAGCAGCCAGATTACACCCAGGGGGCAGAACACTGAAGCTTTCTTT. This gives the protein CASSQITPRGQNTEAFF.

The rearrangement uses TRBV9 and TRBJ2-3, with 13 bases matching TRBD2. The CDR3 consists of 16 residues. The V segment lost 0 bases and the J segment 3 bases; nucleotides outside the gene matches: 1. Germline CDR1 reads SGDLS; CDR2 reads YYNGEE. CDR3 sequence: CASSVEGLAGTDTQYF. The CDR3 bases are TGTGCCAGCAGCGTAGAGGGACTAGCGGGAACAGATACGCAGTATTTT.

J is TRBJ2-1 and V is TRBV3-1 (or the pseudogene TRBV3-2); the match to TRBD2 covers 12 bases. Germline V lookup: CDR1 LGHDT, CDR2 YNNKEL (reference sequence). CDR3 length: 17 amino acids. V was pared by 4 bases and J by 9 bases, with 13 bases of the junction left unmatched. This CDR3 reads CASSRRSPLLAGGEQFF. CDR3 nucleotide sequence: TGTGCCAGCAGCCGACGATCGCCCCTACTAGCGGGAGGTGAGCAGTTCTTC.

The rearrangement joins TRBV5-4 to TRBJ1-3; D is perhaps TRBD1 (5 bases). The CDR3 is made up of 14 amino acids. The germline V and J ends were trimmed by 0 bases and 4 bases, with 8 bases remaining between them. Germline CDR1 is SGHNT and CDR2 is YYREEE (reference sequence). CDR3 coding DNA: TGTGCCAGCAGCTTGGAGGGGCGGGGAAACACCATATATTTT. Translating gives CASSLEGRGNTIYF.

This chain links TRBV7-6 with TRBJ2-1; TRBD2 matches 7 bases. J lost 12 bases, V lost 4 bases, and 18 bases had no gene match. Per the germline V gene, CDR1 is SGHVS and CDR2 is FNYEAQ. CDR3 length equals 16 residues. The CDR3 DNA is TGTGCCAGCAGCTCCCGCGCGGGAGTCGCTCCCAGCCGGCAGTTCTTC. This codes for CASSSRAGVAPSRQFF.

The chain carries TRBV5-6 and TRBJ1-1, with TRBD1 as a possible D gene (5 bases). This CDR3 spans 15 amino acids. Germline V lookup: CDR1 SGHDT, CDR2 YYEEEE. V dropped 3 bases and J dropped 4 bases, with 16 bases sitting between them. CDR3 sequence reads: CASSSPGPGVTEAFF. The CDR3 DNA follows: TGTGCCAGCAGCTCCCCCGGCCCGGGGGTCACTGAAGCTTTCTTT.

This rearrangement joins TRBV5-1 to TRBJ1-1, with a weak D call TRBD1 (6 bases). Germline V gene sequence: CDR1 SGHRS, CDR2 YFSETQ. The V gene lost 7 bases and the J gene lost 5 bases, with 15 bases spanning the gap. The CDR3 is 13 amino acids. The CDR3 is CASSQGWGTEAFF. The CDR3, as DNA: TGCGCCAGCTCACAGGGCTGGGGAACTGAAGCTTTCTTT.

V is TRBV27 and J is TRBJ1-4; TRBD1 might be the D (5 bases). The germline CDR1 and CDR2 sequences are MNHEY and SMNVEV (reference sequence). There are 15 residues in the CDR3. V lost 2 bases, J lost 7 bases, and 14 bases lay in between. The CDR3 loop reads CASSLKYPRAEKLFF. Written as DNA, the CDR3 is TGTGCCAGCAGTTTAAAATACCCCAGGGCTGAAAAACTGTTTTTT.

This rearrangement joins TRBV19 to TRBJ2-6; a weak D match, TRBD1 (6 bases). The CDR3 is 15 amino acids. Germline values: CDR1 LNHDA, CDR2 SQIVND (reference sequence). Deletions cut 7 bases from V and 4 bases from J, with 14 bases between. This chain's CDR3 is CASTRQVYGANVLTF. Here the CDR3 DNA reads TGTGCCAGTACCAGACAGGTCTACGGGGCCAACGTCCTGACTTTC.

The chain recombines TRBV7-3 with TRBJ2-1; 8 bases agree with TRBD2. Germline assignment: CDR1 SGHTA and CDR2 FQGTGA. The CDR3 covers 15 residues. V lost 5 bases, J lost 8 bases, and 11 bases stayed unmatched. The CDR3 sequence is CASSPRAGEFDEQFF. CDR3 sequence (DNA): TGTGCCAGCAGCCCCAGAGCGGGAGAATTTGATGAGCAGTTCTTC.

The chain combines TRBV5-1 with TRBJ2-1; 8 bases map to TRBD2. The V and J ends lost 4 bases and 2 bases, in that order; junction bases with no gene match: 8. Germline V lookup: CDR1 SGHRS, CDR2 YFSETQ. CDR3 length: 16 amino acids. CDR3 nucleotides: TGCGCCAGCAGCAGGACTAGCTTTAACCCCTACAATGAGCAGTTCTTC. It specifies CASSRTSFNPYNEQFF.

A single count supports this clone. V gene TRBV12-3 or TRBV12-4 combines with J gene TRBJ2-1, with D tentatively TRBD2 (6 bases). The CDR3 is 13 residues long. V was clipped by 1 base and J by 12 bases, with 13 bases between them. The DNA of the CDR3 is TGTGCCAGCAGTTTAGGGACTATCGAGGGGCAGTTCTTC. It is translated as CASSLGTIEGQFF.

V is TRBV27 and J is TRBJ1-1; maybe TRBD1 (6 bases). The CDR3 has 14 amino acids. The V gene's germline CDR1 is MNHEY and CDR2 SMNVEV (reference sequence). The germline V and J ends were trimmed by 6 bases and 5 bases, with 16 bases remaining between them. CDR3 sequence: CASSESQGRTEAFF. For the CDR3, the DNA is TGTGCCAGCAGCGAATCACAGGGAAGAACTGAAGCTTTCTTT.

The chain couples TRBV10-3 to TRBJ2-3, with 9 bases that match TRBD2. This CDR3 has 16 amino acids. The germline V gene has CDR1 ENHRY and CDR2 SYGVKD. Trimming removed 11 bases from V and 3 bases from J; junction bases left unmatched: 15. CDR3 sequence reads: CASSLGSGSSTDTQYF. In DNA form, the CDR3 reads TGTGCCTCAAGCTTGGGTAGCGGGAGTAGTACAGATACGCAGTATTTT.

The chain couples TRBV7-2 to TRBJ2-3; perhaps TRBD2 as D (5 bases). This CDR3 contains 13 residues. Germline-derived CDR1 and CDR2 are SGHTA and FQGNSA. Trimming left V 1 base short and J 5 bases short, with 7 bases between. Written as DNA, the CDR3 is TGTGCCAGCAGCTTAGACGAGGGAGATACGCAGTATTTT. Its protein product is CASSLDEGDTQYF.

The chain combines TRBV28 with TRBJ2-1; D perhaps matches TRBD2 (6 bases). The CDR3 spans 15 residues. Germline values: CDR1 MDHEN, CDR2 SYDVKM. V lost 7 bases to trimming and J lost 9 bases, with 22 bases between them. The CDR3 nucleotides read TGTGCCAGCATTGGATTCGACGCCGGAGGGTTTGAGCAGTTCTTC. This gives the protein CASIGFDAGGFEQFF.

The table lists this clone with a count of one. The J gene is TRBJ1-2, the V gene TRBV5-1; D gene uncertain. V dropped 5 bases and J dropped 2 bases, with 13 bases sitting between them. Germline V gene lookup returns CDR1 SGHRS and CDR2 YFSETQ. The CDR3 sequence is 14 residues long. The CDR3 spells CASREGPLNYGYTF. For the CDR3, the DNA is TGCGCCAGCAGAGAGGGCCCTCTCAACTATGGCTACACCTTC. Drawing the rest from reference TRBV5-1 and TRBJ1-2, the complete variable domain is KAGVTQTPRYLIKTRGQQVTLSCSPISGHRSVSWYQQTPGQGLQFLFEYFSETQRNKGNFPGRFSGRQFSNSRSEMNVSTLELGDSALYLCASREGPLNYGYTFGSGTRLTVV.

The chain links TRBV18 to TRBJ2-2; 8 bases are shared with TRBD2. Germline V lookup: CDR1 KGHSH, CDR2 LQKENI. The V and J ends lost 5 bases and 4 bases, in that order; junction bases with no gene match: 6. CDR3 size: 15 residues. The CDR3 loop is CASSGRLAGTGELFF. The DNA of the CDR3 is TGTGCCAGCTCAGGGCGGCTAGCGGGCACCGGGGAGCTGTTTTTT.

V is TRBV11-2 and J is TRBJ2-7; the D gene is possibly TRBD1 (6 bases). Germline V gives CDR1 SGHAT, CDR2 FQNNGV. There are 15 residues in the CDR3. Trimming took off 0 bases at V and 2 bases at J, with 11 bases between the two ends. This CDR3 reads CASSLDLGQPYEQYF. CDR3 sequence (DNA): TGTGCCAGCAGCTTAGATCTCGGACAGCCCTACGAGCAGTACTTC.

The chain joins TRBV6-5 to TRBJ2-1, with 10 bases that match TRBD2. Germline assignment: CDR1 MNHEY and CDR2 SVGAGI. The CDR3 totals 15 residues. V trimming: 6 bases; J trimming: 8 bases; junction bases outside the gene matches: 10. The CDR3 coding sequence is TGTGCCAGCAGCTCTAGCGGGAGAGGTCCGGATGAGCAGTTCTTC. It translates to CASSSSGRGPDEQFF.

In this sample, this clone turned up once. The chain joins TRBV28 to TRBJ2-4, with 8 bases fitting TRBD1. Germline CDR1 and CDR2: MDHEN and SYDVKM. With 6 bases clipped from V and 5 bases from J, the junction kept 9 bases outside the gene matches. The CDR3 runs to 15 residues. This CDR3 reads CASRPEGTGENIQYF. DNA of the CDR3: TGTGCCAGCAGACCGGAGGGGACAGGAGAAAACATTCAGTACTTC.

The V gene is TRBV5-1, the J gene TRBJ1-1; 8 bases are a match to TRBD1. V trimming: 2 bases; J trimming: 4 bases; junction bases outside the gene matches: 7. CDR1 is SGHRS and CDR2 is YFSETQ in the germline V gene. The CDR3 has 15 amino acids. The chain's CDR3 is CASSLSGGKVTEAFF. As DNA, the CDR3 is TGCGCCAGCAGCTTATCAGGGGGCAAGGTCACTGAAGCTTTCTTT.

This clone was seen just once. The chain recombines TRBV28 with TRBJ2-7; no clear D gene. This CDR3 region has 12 residues. Trimming cost V 3 bases and J 10 bases, with 13 bases left between them. From germline, CDR1 is MDHEN and CDR2 SYDVKM. The DNA for the CDR3 is TGTGCCAGCAGTTTGGAAGCCGGGTACCAGTACTTC. This translates into CASSLEAGYQYF.

The rearrangement uses TRBV13 and TRBJ2-3; 13 bases fit TRBD2. J was trimmed by 1 base and V by 4 bases; bases with no gene match: 5. This CDR3 has 17 residues. Germline CDR1 is PRHDT and CDR2 is FYEKMQ (reference sequence). This CDR3 reads CASSSGLAGEGTDTQYF. For the CDR3, the DNA is TGTGCCAGCAGCTCTGGACTAGCGGGAGAGGGCACAGATACGCAGTATTTT.

V and J are TRBV19 and TRBJ1-5; D is possibly TRBD1 (5 bases). V shed 4 bases and J shed 3 bases, with 10 bases lying between them. Germline assignment: CDR1 LNHDA and CDR2 SQIVND (reference sequence). The CDR3 spans 14 residues. CDR3 bases: TGTGCCAGTAGTACGCGCGGGACCAATCAGCCCCAGCATTTT. Its translation: CASSTRGTNQPQHF.

The rearrangement joins TRBV4-3 to TRBJ1-3, with a weak D call TRBD1 (5 bases). Looked up from germline, CDR1 is LGHNA and CDR2 is YSLEER. This CDR3 has 15 residues. Trimming stripped 0 bases from V and 8 bases from J, with 14 bases between. CDR3 sequence: CASSQDWGELYTIYF. The CDR3 bases are TGCGCCAGCAGCCAAGATTGGGGCGAGCTCTACACCATATATTTT.

This chain uses TRBV7-2 with TRBJ1-2; D is possibly TRBD1 (6 bases). V was pared by 0 bases and J by 1 base, with 9 bases between. Germline lookup yields CDR1 SGHTA and CDR2 FQGNSA. The CDR3 extends over 15 amino acids. In DNA, the CDR3 is TGTGCCAGCAGCTTAGCACAGGGTCGTAACTATGGCTACACCTTC. Translation: CASSLAQGRNYGYTF.

The table lists this clone with a few counts. The chain has TRBV28 and TRBJ2-5; TRBD2 matches at 13 bases. This CDR3 spans 16 amino acids. The V and J ends lost 5 bases and 5 bases, in that order; junction bases with no gene match: 8. Looked up from germline, CDR1 is MDHEN and CDR2 is SYDVKM. The CDR3 DNA reads TGTGCCAGCAGTACCCGGACTAGCGGGAGTCGGGAGACCCAGTACTTC. This translates into CASSTRTSGSRETQYF.

This chain joins TRBV10-1 and TRBJ2-5, with TRBD1 matching 8 bases. The germline CDR1 and CDR2 sequences are WNHNN and SYGVQD (reference sequence). This CDR3 region has 15 residues. V dropped 4 bases and J dropped 2; count of bases not matched to a gene: 6. This CDR3 is CASSAGGQGQETQYF. CDR3 coding DNA: TGCGCCAGCAGTGCAGGGGGCCAAGGGCAAGAGACCCAGTACTTC.

This chain links TRBV29-1 with TRBJ1-1, with 8 positions matching TRBD1. Germline CDR1 is SQVTM and CDR2 is ANQGSEA. J was trimmed by 7 bases and V by 6 bases; bases with no gene match: 7. The CDR3 consists of 12 residues. This CDR3 is CSVDWGQDEAFF. The CDR3 bases are TGCAGCGTGGACTGGGGACAGGATGAAGCTTTCTTT.

The CDR3 spells CASSLTRYSYNEQFF. DNA of the CDR3: TGTGCCAGCAGTCTTACACGATACTCCTACAATGAGCAGTTCTTC. The chain couples TRBV28 to TRBJ2-1; D is unresolved. CDR3 size: 15 residues. Trimming left V 5 bases short and J 0 bases short, with 11 bases between. Germline V gene sequence: CDR1 MDHEN, CDR2 SYDVKM.

This chain connects TRBV7-8 to TRBJ2-7; D unresolved. This CDR3 is 14 amino acids long. The V gene lost 2 bases and the J gene lost 2 bases, with 10 bases spanning the gap. Germline CDR1 reads SGHVS; CDR2 reads FQNEAQ. The DNA for the CDR3 is TGTGCCAGCAGCTTATCTGGGCTGCCCTACGAGCAGTACTTC. It translates to CASSLSGLPYEQYF.